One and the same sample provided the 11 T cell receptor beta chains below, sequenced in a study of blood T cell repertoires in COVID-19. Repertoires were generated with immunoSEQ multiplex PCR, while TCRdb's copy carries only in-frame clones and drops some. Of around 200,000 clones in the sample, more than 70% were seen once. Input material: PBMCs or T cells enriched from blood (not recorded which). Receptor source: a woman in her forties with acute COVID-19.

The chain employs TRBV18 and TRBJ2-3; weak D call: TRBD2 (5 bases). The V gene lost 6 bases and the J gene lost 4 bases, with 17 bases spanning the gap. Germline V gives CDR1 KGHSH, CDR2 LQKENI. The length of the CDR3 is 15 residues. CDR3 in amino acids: CASSGGSVDADTQYF. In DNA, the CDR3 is TGTGCCAGCTCCGGCGGGTCTGTTGATGCAGATACGCAGTATTTT.

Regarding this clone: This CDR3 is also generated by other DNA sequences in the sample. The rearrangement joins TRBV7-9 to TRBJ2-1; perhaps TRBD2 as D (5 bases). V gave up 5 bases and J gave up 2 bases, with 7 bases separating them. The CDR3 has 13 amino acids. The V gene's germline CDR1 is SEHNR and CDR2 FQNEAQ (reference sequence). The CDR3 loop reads CASSPGTYNEQFF. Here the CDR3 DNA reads TGTGCCAGCAGCCCCGGGACCTACAATGAGCAGTTCTTC.

The CDR3 bases are TGTGCCAGCAAGCGGACTGAAGCTTTCTTT. It yields the protein CASKRTEAFF. This chain connects TRBV28 to TRBJ1-1; D uncertain. Germline-derived CDR1 and CDR2 are MDHEN and SYDVKM. With 7 bases removed from V and 5 bases from J, the gap between germline ends came to 5 bases. The CDR3 covers 10 residues.

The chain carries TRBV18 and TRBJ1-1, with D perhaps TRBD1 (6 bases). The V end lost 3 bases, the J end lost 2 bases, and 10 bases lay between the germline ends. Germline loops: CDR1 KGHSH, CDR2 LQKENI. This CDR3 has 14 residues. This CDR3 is CASSPPDSNTEAFF. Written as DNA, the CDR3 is TGTGCCAGCTCACCCCCGGACAGCAACACTGAAGCTTTCTTT. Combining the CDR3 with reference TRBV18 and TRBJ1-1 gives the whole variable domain NAGVMQNPRHLVRRRGQEARLRCSPMKGHSHVYWYRQLPEEGLKFMVYLQKENIIDESGMPKERFSAEFPKEGPSILRIQQVVRGDSAAYFCASSPPDSNTEAFFGQGTRLTVV.

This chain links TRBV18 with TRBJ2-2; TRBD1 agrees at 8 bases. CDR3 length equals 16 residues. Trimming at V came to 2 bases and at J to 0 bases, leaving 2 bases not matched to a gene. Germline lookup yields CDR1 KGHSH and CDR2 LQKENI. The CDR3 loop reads CASSPRGQANTGELFF. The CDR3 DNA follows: TGTGCCAGCTCACCAAGGGGACAGGCGAACACCGGGGAGCTGTTTTTT.

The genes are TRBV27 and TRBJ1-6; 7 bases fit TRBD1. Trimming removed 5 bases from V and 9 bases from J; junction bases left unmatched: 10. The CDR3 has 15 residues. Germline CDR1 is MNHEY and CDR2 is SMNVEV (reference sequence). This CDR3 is CASSTRDRGRSPLHF. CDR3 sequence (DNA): TGTGCCAGCAGTACCCGGGACAGAGGCCGTTCACCCCTCCACTTT.

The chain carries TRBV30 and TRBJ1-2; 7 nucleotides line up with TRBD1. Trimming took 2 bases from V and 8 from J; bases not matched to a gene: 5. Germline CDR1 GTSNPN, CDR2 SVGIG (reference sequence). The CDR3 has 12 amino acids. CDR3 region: CAWSIQGGGYTF. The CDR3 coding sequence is TGTGCCTGGAGTATTCAGGGGGGAGGCTACACCTTC.

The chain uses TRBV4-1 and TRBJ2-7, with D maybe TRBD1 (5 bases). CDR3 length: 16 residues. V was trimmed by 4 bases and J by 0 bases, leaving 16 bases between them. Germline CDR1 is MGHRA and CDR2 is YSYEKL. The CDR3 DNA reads TGCGCCAGCAGCCGGGTTCAGGGAATCTCCTCCTACGAGCAGTACTTC. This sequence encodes CASSRVQGISSYEQYF.

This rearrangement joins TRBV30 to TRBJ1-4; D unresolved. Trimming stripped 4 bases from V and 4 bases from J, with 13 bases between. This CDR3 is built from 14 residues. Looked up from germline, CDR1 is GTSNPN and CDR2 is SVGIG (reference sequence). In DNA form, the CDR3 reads TGTGCCTGGAAATTCCGGGATCGTAATGAAAAACTGTTTTTT. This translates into CAWKFRDRNEKLFF.

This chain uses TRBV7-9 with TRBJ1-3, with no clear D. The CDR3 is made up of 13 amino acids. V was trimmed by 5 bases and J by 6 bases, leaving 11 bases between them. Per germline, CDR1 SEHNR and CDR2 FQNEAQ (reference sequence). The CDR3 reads CASSLRTENTIYF. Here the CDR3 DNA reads TGTGCCAGCAGCCTTCGGACTGAAAACACCATATATTTT.

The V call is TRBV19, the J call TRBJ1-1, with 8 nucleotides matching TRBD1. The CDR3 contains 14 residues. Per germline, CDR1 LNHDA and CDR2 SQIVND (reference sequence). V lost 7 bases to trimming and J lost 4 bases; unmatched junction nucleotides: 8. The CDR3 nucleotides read TGTGCCAGTACCTTACGGCAGGGGGCCACTGAAGCTTTCTTT. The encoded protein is CASTLRQGATEAFF.